This entry describes one TCR beta chain. Libraries were prepared by immunoSEQ multiplex PCR; TCRdb keeps only in-frame clonotypes and omits some of them. The table records tens of thousands of clones, around nine tenths of them present only once. This CDR3 is built from 14 residues. This record belongs to a study of T cell changes during pregnancy in multiple sclerosis. The rearrangement joins TRBV21-1 to TRBJ1-2. TRBV21-1 is listed as a pseudogene. The TCR sequence derives from a female donor with multiple sclerosis, enrolled in a pregnancy study. The specimen comprised CD4+ T cells from peripheral blood mononuclear cells, sampled in the second trimester of pregnancy. CDR3 nucleotide sequence: TGTGCCAGCAGCAAAGTGCGCGGGTCGGGCGGCTACACCTTC. Residues: CASSKVRGSGGYTF.